This T cell receptor beta chain was observed in a study of blood T cell repertoires in COVID-19. At the level of the study: Sites across the United States, Italy and Spain contributed samples from acute and convalescent COVID-19.

Profiling relied on immunoSEQ multiplex PCR, and the TCRdb table lists in-frame clones only, not all of them. The table lists around 400,000 clones, around 87% of them singletons, with about 2.3% in the top ten. Followed over time, Seattle patients had been enrolled while infection was active. The CDR3 length is 14 residues. Looked up from germline, CDR1 is KGHSH and CDR2 is LQKENI. Trimming removed 4 bases at V and 1 base at J, with 7 bases between. V and J are TRBV18 and TRBJ2-2; D gene ambiguous. The origin of this receptor is a woman aged 55-70 years with COVID-19, enrolled during active disease. Sequencing was performed on peripheral blood. The CDR3 nucleotides read TGTGCCAGCTCACTTACAGAGAACACCGGGGAGCTGTTTTTT. It translates to CASSLTENTGELFF.